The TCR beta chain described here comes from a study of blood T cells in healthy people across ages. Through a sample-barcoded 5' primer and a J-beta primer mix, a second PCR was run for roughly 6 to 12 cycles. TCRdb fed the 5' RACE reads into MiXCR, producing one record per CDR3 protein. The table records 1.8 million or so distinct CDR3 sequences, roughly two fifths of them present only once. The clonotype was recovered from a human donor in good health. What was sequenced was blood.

CDR3: CATSPLQENQPQHF. DNA of the CDR3: TGTGCCACCAGCCCACTACAGGAGAATCAGCCCCAGCATTTT. The chain combines TRBV15 with TRBJ1-5; possibly TRBD1 for D (5 bases). This CDR3 has 14 amino acids. V was pared by 5 bases and J by 4 bases, with 12 bases between. The germline V gene encodes CDR1 LNHNV and CDR2 YYDKDF (reference sequence).